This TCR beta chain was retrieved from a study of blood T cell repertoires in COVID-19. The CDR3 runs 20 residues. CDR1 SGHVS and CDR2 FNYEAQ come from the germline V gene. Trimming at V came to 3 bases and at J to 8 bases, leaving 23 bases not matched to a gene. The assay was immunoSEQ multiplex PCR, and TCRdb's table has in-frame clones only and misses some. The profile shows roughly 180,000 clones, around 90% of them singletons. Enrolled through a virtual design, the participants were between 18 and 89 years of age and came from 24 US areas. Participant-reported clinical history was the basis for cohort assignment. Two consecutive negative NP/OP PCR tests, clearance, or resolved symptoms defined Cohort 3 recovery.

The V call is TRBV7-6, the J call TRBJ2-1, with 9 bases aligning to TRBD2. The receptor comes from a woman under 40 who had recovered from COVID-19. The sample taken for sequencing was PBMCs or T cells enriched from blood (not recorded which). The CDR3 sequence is CASSFLGGAPGLAGNDEQFF. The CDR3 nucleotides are TGTGCCAGCAGCTTCCTGGGGGGGGCCCCGGGGCTAGCGGGAAATGATGAGCAGTTCTTC. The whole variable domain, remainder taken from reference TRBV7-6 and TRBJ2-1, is GAGVSQSPRYKVTKRGQDVALRCDPISGHVSLYWYRQALGQGPEFLTYFNYEAQQDKSGLPNDRFSAERPEGSISTLTIQRTEQRDSAMYRCASSFLGGAPGLAGNDEQFFGPGTRLTVL.